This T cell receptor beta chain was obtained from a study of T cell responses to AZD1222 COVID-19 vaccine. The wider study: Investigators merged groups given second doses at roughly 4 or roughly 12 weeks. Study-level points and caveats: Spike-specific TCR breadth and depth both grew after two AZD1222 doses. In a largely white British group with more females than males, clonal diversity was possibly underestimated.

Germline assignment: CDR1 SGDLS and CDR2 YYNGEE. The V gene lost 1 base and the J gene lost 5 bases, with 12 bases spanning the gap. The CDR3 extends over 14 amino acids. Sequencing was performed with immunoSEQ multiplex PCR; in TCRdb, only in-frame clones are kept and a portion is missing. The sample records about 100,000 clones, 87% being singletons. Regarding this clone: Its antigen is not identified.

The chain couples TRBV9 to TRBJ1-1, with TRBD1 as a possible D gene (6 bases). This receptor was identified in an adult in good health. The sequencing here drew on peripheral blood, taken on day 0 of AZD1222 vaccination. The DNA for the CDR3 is TGTGCCAGCAGCGTAAAGGGCAGGGGTACTGAAGCTTTCTTT. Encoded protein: CASSVKGRGTEAFF.